The present TCR beta chain was sequenced within a study of T cell clones after liver transplantation. Study-wide background: Post-transplant blood was tracked for graft-donor-reactive T cell clones identified in a pre-transplant mixed lymphocyte reaction. Tolerance: complete withdrawal held at least one year, liver enzymes staying within twice normal.

V gave up 3 bases and J gave up 5 bases; unmatched junction bases: 3. The length of the CDR3 is 14 residues. Looked up from germline, CDR1 is KGHSH and CDR2 is LQKENI. Using immunoSEQ multiplex PCR, the repertoire was profiled, and TCRdb retains in-frame clones only, with some absent. The table has roughly 120,000 clones, 90% seen once; the top ten hold more than 0.8%. This receptor was identified in a human patient who received a liver transplant. The graft donor may account for some of the T cells. The sample here was CD4+ T cells from blood, taken 12 months after liver transplant. This chain uses TRBV18 with TRBJ2-3, with TRBD1 matching over 9 bases. The DNA of the CDR3 is TGTGCCAGCTCACCGGGACAGGGTTTAGATACGCAGTATTTT. Residues: CASSPGQGLDTQYF. Full variable domain (outside the CDR3, taken from reference TRBV18 and TRBJ2-3): NAGVMQNPRHLVRRRGQEARLRCSPMKGHSHVYWYRQLPEEGLKFMVYLQKENIIDESGMPKERFSAEFPKEGPSILRIQQVVRGDSAAYFCASSPGQGLDTQYFGPGTRLTVL.